This TCR beta chain came from a study of regulatory T cells in long-lasting Graves disease. The CDR3 length is 15 residues. Germline assignment: CDR1 MDHEN and CDR2 SYDVKM. V was clipped by 4 bases and J by 0 bases; unmatched bases: 6. With iRepertoire HTBI primers and Arm-PCR of CDR3 regions, TCR beta libraries were built. TCRdb reprocessed the multiplex PCR reads via MiXCR and lists one record per CDR3 protein. Of roughly 380,000 distinct CDR3 sequences in the sample, approximately 16% were seen once. This clonotype has at least ten counts. Time point in this sample: newly diagnosed GD, antithyroid drugs for less than 3 months. PBMCs provided the RNA from which the TCR library was made. The same sample was also studied in work on T cells in Graves' hyperthyroidism and ophthalmopathy. That work adds: Graves' hyperthyroidism without ophthalmopathy progression within 18 months was termed stable.

The chain joins TRBV28 to TRBJ2-7; 7 bases match TRBD2. The material was peripheral blood mononuclear cells (PBMCs), obtained at new diagnosis, from a patient treated with antithyroid drugs. This receptor was obtained from a man aged 40-50 years with Graves disease. The CDR3 sequence is CASSSAGTNSYEQYF. DNA for the CDR3: TGTGCCAGCAGTTCGGCCGGGACTAACTCCTACGAGCAGTACTTC.